These 13 T cell receptor beta chains originate from one sample sequenced in a study of T-cell memory formation after mild COVID-19. TCRdb re-analysed the 5' RACE reads in MiXCR, keeping a single row per CDR3 protein. Among roughly 70,000 distinct CDR3 sequences listed, 16% were seen once. The specimen was PBMCs or a T cell subset sorted from them (not recorded which). The receptors originated from an adult woman who had mild COVID-19 (a few samples of this study predate the infection). Cell type and time point are not known.

The chain combines TRBV20-1 with TRBJ2-5; the match to TRBD2 covers 10 bases. Germline loops: CDR1 DFQATT, CDR2 SNEGSKA (reference sequence). Germline trimming cut 0 bases from V and 2 bases from J; bases unmatched to any gene: 15. The CDR3 consists of 19 residues. The CDR3 loop is CSARDPERGGVVWQETQYF. DNA for the CDR3: TGCAGTGCTAGAGATCCTGAGCGGGGGGGTGTGGTGTGGCAAGAGACCCAGTACTTC.

This clonotype was detected only a few times. The DNA for the CDR3 is TGCGCCAGCAGCTTGGTGGGACAGAACCTCTACGAGCAGTACTTC. It translates to CASSLVGQNLYEQYF. The chain links TRBV5-1 to TRBJ2-7; TRBD1 agrees at 7 bases. The CDR3 has 15 amino acids. Germline V gene lookup returns CDR1 SGHRS and CDR2 YFSETQ. V dropped 0 bases and J dropped 3; count of bases not matched to a gene: 6.

This clonotype was seen more than once but under ten times. The rearrangement uses TRBV6-5 and TRBJ2-7; the match to TRBD1 covers 7 bases. Per the germline V gene, CDR1 is MNHEY and CDR2 is SVGAGI. The trim removed 10 bases at V and 2 bases at J, leaving 8 bases unmatched. The length of the CDR3 is 13 residues. CDR3 nucleotide sequence: TGTGCCACCATCTCCGGACAGGCCTACGAGCAGTACTTC. Amino acids: CATISGQAYEQYF.

The chain carries TRBV5-1 and TRBJ2-2; D is undetermined. CDR1 SGHRS and CDR2 YFSETQ come from the germline V gene. With 0 bases removed from V and 3 bases from J, the gap between germline ends came to 12 bases. The CDR3 runs 16 residues. CDR3 loop: CASSLESGSYTGELFF. As DNA, the CDR3 is TGCGCCAGCAGCTTGGAGTCCGGGTCCTACACCGGGGAGCTGTTTTTT.

This clonotype was counted a few times. The chain employs TRBV3-1 and TRBJ2-3; D ambiguous. Germline CDR1 LGHDT, CDR2 YNNKEL (reference sequence). The CDR3 loop spans 17 amino acids. Trimming cost V 1 base and J 6 bases, with 20 bases left between them. The CDR3 is CASSQADESPSLDTQYF. In DNA form, the CDR3 reads TGTGCCAGCAGCCAAGCGGATGAATCTCCTAGTTTGGATACGCAGTATTTT.

This clonotype was observed a few times. The chain joins TRBV24-1 to TRBJ2-2; D is undetermined. CDR1 is KGHDR and CDR2 is SFDVKD in the germline V gene. CDR3 length: 15 residues. The germline V and J ends were trimmed by 0 bases and 3 bases, with 7 bases remaining between them. The CDR3 DNA sequence: TGTGCCACCAGTGATTTGCACCAGGACACCGGGGAGCTGTTTTTT. This gives the protein CATSDLHQDTGELFF.

This clonotype has just one count. This chain connects TRBV6-6 to TRBJ2-7, with no clear D. V was shortened by 3 bases and J by 0 bases, with 9 bases between the two germline ends. CDR1 MNHNY and CDR2 SVGAGI come from the germline V gene (reference sequence). This CDR3 has 14 residues. The CDR3 is CASSYRGLSYEQYF. The CDR3 nucleotides are TGTGCCAGCAGTTATCGAGGCCTCTCCTACGAGCAGTACTTC.

The rearrangement uses TRBV5-4 and TRBJ2-2; perhaps TRBD2 as D (5 bases). V lost 5 bases and J 9 bases, leaving 23 bases between the germline ends. CDR1 is SGHNT, CDR2 YYREEE, per germline (reference sequence). The CDR3 contains 16 residues. CDR3 nucleotide sequence: TGTGCCAGCAGTCTCGGGCCAGCGGCCCCCCGTAGGGAGCTGTTTTTT. Translated, it gives CASSLGPAAPRRELFF.

This clonotype was observed a few times. The chain carries TRBV20-1 and TRBJ1-2; D not resolved. CDR1 and CDR2 from the germline V gene are DFQATT and SNEGSKA (reference sequence). This CDR3 is built from 13 residues. Trimming took off 0 bases at V and 5 bases at J, with 10 bases between the two ends. This CDR3 is CSARDLSAYGYTF. For the CDR3, the DNA is TGCAGTGCTAGAGATCTGTCGGCATATGGCTACACCTTC.

The chain recombines TRBV7-6 with TRBJ2-1, with D uncertain. The CDR3 contains 17 residues. V lost 0 bases, J lost 1 base, and 13 bases lay in between. Per the germline V gene, CDR1 is SGHVS and CDR2 is FNYEAQ. The CDR3 nucleotides read TGTGCCAGCAGCTTAGCGGTTACCTGGCGGTCCTACAATGAGCAGTTCTTC. Encoded protein: CASSLAVTWRSYNEQFF.

This clonotype was picked up a small number of times. The J gene is TRBJ2-4, the V gene TRBV5-1; D is perhaps TRBD1 (6 bases). The V end was cut by 6 bases, the J end by 5 bases, with 15 bases between. Germline V lookup: CDR1 SGHRS, CDR2 YFSETQ. This CDR3 has 14 amino acids. CDR3 sequence (DNA): TGCGCCAGCACGGCACAGGGTGCGGAAAACATTCAGTACTTC. It is translated as CASTAQGAENIQYF.

This clonotype was seen only a few times. This rearrangement joins TRBV4-1 to TRBJ2-3; the D gene could be TRBD1 or TRBD2 (5 bases each). The CDR3 is 15 amino acids. Trimming pared 0 bases from V and 5 bases from J, leaving 12 bases between. The germline gives CDR1 MGHRA, CDR2 YSYEKL. CDR3 bases: TGCGCCAGCAGCCAAGAAGTGGGGGTGGGAGATACGCAGTATTTT. Its translation is CASSQEVGVGDTQYF.

The genes are TRBV24-1 and TRBJ2-7, with D tentatively TRBD2 (6 bases). Germline lookup yields CDR1 KGHDR and CDR2 SFDVKD. Trimming removed 5 bases from V and 0 bases from J, with 13 bases in between. CDR3 length equals 15 residues. DNA of the CDR3: TGTGCCACCAGTGCCGGGGACGGGAGCTCCTACGAGCAGTACTTC. Protein sequence: CATSAGDGSSYEQYF.